This TCR beta chain is from a study of T cells in localized non-small cell lung cancer. The sample holds a few counts of this clone. What it binds is not known. TCRdb's copy holds only in-frame clones and misses some; the assay was immunoSEQ multiplex PCR. The sample lists 1,500 to 2,500 clones, about a third occurring once. Broader study findings: A median of about 52 clones ranked among the top 100 in tumor appeared in adjacent lung. Peak T cell clonality was found in uninvolved adjacent lung, exceeding tumor. Longer survival (overall) was linked to higher T cell density in blood.

CDR1 is GTSNPN, CDR2 SVGIG, per germline (reference sequence). The CDR3 consists of 12 residues. V lost 0 bases and J lost 4, with 6 bases in between. The sequence was obtained from a male donor older than 55 with stage I squamous cell lung carcinoma. Sequenced material: lung tumor tissue, taken before any cancer treatment. The gene calls are TRBV30 and TRBJ2-5; the D is unclear. The CDR3 spells CAWSVPRETQYF. As DNA, the CDR3 is TGTGCCTGGAGTGTACCCCGAGAGACCCAGTACTTC.